These 8 T cell receptor beta chains originate from one sample sequenced in a study of beta chain features in type 1 diabetes. For these receptors, no antigen is known. Expressed TCRB transcripts were sequenced because the entire RNA isolate underwent reverse transcription. The data were produced by immunoSEQ multiplex PCR, yet TCRdb's version contains in-frame clones alone and is incomplete. This table has about 140,000 clones, about 13% appearing once. Findings and caveats of the study: Among all four CD4+ subsets, Type 1 diabetes patients had TCRB CDR3s that were moderately but significantly shorter.

The sample comprised central memory CD4+ T cells from blood. The receptors stem from a man younger than 30 with type 1 diabetes.

This clone was found a few times. The chain links TRBV10-2 to TRBJ1-2; D ambiguous. The germline V gene has CDR1 WSHSY and CDR2 SAAADI. This CDR3 is 13 amino acids long. V gave up 6 bases and J gave up 5 bases, with 13 bases separating them. CDR3 DNA: TGCGCCAGCAGCGCCCCCGTGGCATATGGCTACACCTTC. Encoded protein: CASSAPVAYGYTF.

This clone has more than one count but fewer than ten. The chain carries TRBV5-1 and TRBJ1-1; D not resolved. V was shortened by 6 bases and J by 1 base, with 16 bases between the two germline ends. The CDR3 sequence is 15 residues long. Germline loops: CDR1 SGHRS, CDR2 YFSETQ. The CDR3 reads CASTVDGRTNTEAFF. The CDR3 region has the DNA TGCGCCAGCACCGTGGACGGAAGGACGAACACTGAAGCTTTCTTT.

The rearrangement uses TRBV5-1 and TRBJ1-2; D possibly corresponds to TRBD1 (6 bases). V lost 5 bases, J lost 6 bases, and 17 bases lay in between. This CDR3 region has 14 residues. Looked up from germline, CDR1 is SGHRS and CDR2 is YFSETQ. CDR3 region: CASSPGAEGNGYTF. The CDR3 region has the DNA TGCGCCAGCAGTCCGGGGGCCGAAGGTAATGGCTACACCTTC.

In this sample, this clone turned up a few times. The CDR3 sequence: CASSGGAMNTEAFF. The CDR3 DNA is TGTGCCAGCAGCGGAGGGGCGATGAACACTGAAGCTTTCTTT. The rearrangement uses TRBV5-6 and TRBJ1-1, with a possible D match to TRBD1 (5 bases). The CDR3 totals 14 residues. The germline V gene has CDR1 SGHDT and CDR2 YYEEEE. Trimming removed 4 bases from V and 0 bases from J, with 10 bases in between.

The chain carries TRBV5-1 and TRBJ2-3, with D hard to call. The CDR3 spans 17 residues. V lost 4 bases and J lost 2, with 20 bases in between. CDR1 is SGHRS, CDR2 YFSETQ, per germline. The DNA for the CDR3 is TGCGCCAGCAGCCCCTATCCCGCCGCCGACGCCACAGATACGCAGTATTTT. Translating it yields CASSPYPAADATDTQYF.

This clone was picked up a small number of times. V gene TRBV5-1 combines with J gene TRBJ2-3, with D perhaps TRBD2 (5 bases). Germline CDR1 SGHRS, CDR2 YFSETQ. The CDR3 extends over 13 amino acids. V shed 2 bases and J shed 3 bases, with 7 bases lying between them. In DNA, the CDR3 is TGCGCCAGCAGCTTCGAGGGAACAGATACGCAGTATTTT. It encodes CASSFEGTDTQYF.

The gene calls are TRBV28 and TRBJ2-5; D call uncertain. Trimming cost V 6 bases and J 5 bases, with 10 bases left between them. CDR1 MDHEN and CDR2 SYDVKM come from the germline V gene. This CDR3 is built from 12 residues. CDR3 amino acids: CASSRLGETQYF. DNA of the CDR3: TGTGCCAGCAGCCGGTTGGGCGAGACCCAGTACTTC.

This clone turned up a few times. The V gene is TRBV13, the J gene TRBJ1-6; D perhaps matches TRBD1 (6 bases). Trimming removed 0 bases from V and 4 bases from J, with 7 bases in between. The CDR3 length is 15 residues. Germline CDR1 is PRHDT and CDR2 is FYEKMQ (reference sequence). For the CDR3, the DNA is TGTGCCAGCAGCTTAGGGAGGGGGTATAATTCACCCCTCCACTTT. Protein product: CASSLGRGYNSPLHF.